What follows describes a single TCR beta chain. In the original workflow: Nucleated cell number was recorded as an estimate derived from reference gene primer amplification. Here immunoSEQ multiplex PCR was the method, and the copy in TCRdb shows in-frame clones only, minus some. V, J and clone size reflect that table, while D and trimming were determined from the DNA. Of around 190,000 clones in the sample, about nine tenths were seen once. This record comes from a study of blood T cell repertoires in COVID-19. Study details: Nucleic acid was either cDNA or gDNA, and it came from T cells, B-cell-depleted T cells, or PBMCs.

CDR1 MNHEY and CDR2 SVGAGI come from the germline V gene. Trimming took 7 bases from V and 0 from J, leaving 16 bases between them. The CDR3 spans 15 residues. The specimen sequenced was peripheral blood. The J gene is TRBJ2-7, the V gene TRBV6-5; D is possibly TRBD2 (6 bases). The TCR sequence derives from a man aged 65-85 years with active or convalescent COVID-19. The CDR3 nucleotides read TGTGCCAGCACCTCCGGGACTGAGAGCTCCTACGAGCAGTACTTC. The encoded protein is CASTSGTESSYEQYF.